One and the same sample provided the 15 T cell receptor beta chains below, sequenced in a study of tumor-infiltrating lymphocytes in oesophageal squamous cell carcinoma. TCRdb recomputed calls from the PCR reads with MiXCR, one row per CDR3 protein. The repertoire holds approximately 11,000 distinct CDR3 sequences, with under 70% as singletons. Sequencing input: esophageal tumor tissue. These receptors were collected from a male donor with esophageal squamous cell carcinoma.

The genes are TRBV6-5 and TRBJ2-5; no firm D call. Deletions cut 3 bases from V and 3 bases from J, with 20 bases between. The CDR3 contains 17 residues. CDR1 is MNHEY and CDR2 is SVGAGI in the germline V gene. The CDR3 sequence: CASSYRLSAQSKETQYF. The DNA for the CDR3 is TGTGCCAGCAGTTATCGTCTTTCAGCGCAAAGTAAAGAGACCCAGTACTTC.

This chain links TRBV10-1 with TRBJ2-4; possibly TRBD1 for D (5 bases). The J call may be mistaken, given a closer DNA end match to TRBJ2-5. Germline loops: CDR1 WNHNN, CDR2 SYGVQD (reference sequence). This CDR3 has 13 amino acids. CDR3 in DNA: TGCGCCAGCAGTGGACAGTACCAAGAGACCCAGTACTTC. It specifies CASSGQYQETQYF.

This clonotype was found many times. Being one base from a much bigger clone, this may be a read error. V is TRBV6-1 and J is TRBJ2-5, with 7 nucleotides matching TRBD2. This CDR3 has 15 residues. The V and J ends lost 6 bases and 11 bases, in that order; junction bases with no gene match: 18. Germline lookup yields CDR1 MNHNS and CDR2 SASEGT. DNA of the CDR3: TGTGCCAGCAGAGGACTAGTCCCTCTCTACAATGAGCAGTACTTC. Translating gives CASRGLVPLYNEQYF.

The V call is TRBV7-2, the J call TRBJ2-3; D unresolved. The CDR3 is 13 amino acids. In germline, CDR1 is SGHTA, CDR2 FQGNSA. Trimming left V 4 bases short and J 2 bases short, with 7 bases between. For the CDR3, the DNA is TGTGCCAGCAGCTCTTACCCCACAGATACGCAGTATTTT. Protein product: CASSSYPTDTQYF.

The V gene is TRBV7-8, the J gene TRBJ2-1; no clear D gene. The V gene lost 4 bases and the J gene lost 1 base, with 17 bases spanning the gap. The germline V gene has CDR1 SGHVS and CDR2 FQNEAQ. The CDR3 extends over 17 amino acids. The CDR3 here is CASSYLAQHGSYNEQFF. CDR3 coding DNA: TGTGCCAGCAGCTATCTGGCCCAACATGGTTCCTACAATGAGCAGTTCTTC.

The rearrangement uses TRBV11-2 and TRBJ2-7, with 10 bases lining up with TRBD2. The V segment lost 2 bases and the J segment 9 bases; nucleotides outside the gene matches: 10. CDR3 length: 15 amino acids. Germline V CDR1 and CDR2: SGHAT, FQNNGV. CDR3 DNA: TGTGCCAGCAGCTTAATGTCTAGCGGGAGTGTGGCGCAGTACTTC. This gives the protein CASSLMSSGSVAQYF.

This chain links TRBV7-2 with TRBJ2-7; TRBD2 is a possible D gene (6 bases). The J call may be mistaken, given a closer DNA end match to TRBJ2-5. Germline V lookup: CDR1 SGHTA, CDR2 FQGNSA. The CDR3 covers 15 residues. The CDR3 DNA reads TGTGCCAGCAGCTTGTCGGGGGTGACCCGGCAGACCCAGTACTTC. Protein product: CASSLSGVTRQTQYF.

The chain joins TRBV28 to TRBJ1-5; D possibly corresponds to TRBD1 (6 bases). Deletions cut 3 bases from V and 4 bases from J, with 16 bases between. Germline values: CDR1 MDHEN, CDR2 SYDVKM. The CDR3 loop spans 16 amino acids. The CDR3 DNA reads TGTGCCAGCAGTTTCCGGGTTGACAGGACGAATCAGCCCCAGCATTTT. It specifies CASSFRVDRTNQPQHF.

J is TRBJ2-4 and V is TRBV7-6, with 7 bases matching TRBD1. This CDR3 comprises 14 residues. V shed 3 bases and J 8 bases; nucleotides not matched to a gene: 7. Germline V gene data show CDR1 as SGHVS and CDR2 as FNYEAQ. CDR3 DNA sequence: TGTGCCAGCAGCTTGACAACAGGGGCAGACATTCAGTACTTC. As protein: CASSLTTGADIQYF.

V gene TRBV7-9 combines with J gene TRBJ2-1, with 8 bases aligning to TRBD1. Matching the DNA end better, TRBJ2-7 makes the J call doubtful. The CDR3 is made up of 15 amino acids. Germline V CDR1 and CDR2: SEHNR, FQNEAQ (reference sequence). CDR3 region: CASSFYRGTPYEQYF. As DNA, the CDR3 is TGTGCCAGCAGCTTCTACAGGGGGACCCCCTACGAGCAGTACTTC.

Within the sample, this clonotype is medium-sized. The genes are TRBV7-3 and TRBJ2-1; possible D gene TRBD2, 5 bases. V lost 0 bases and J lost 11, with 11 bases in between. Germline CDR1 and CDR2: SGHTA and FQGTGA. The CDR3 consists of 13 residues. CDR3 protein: CASSLTRDLKQFF. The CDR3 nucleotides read TGTGCCAGCAGCTTAACGAGGGATTTAAAGCAGTTCTTC.

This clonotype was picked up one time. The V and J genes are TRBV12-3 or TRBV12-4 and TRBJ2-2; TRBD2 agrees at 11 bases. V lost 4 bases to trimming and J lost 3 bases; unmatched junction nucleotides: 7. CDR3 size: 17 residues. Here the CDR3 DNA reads TGTGCCAGCAGTTCCCCGCTAGCGGGAGGCCACACCGGGGAGCTGTTTTTT. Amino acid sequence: CASSSPLAGGHTGELFF.

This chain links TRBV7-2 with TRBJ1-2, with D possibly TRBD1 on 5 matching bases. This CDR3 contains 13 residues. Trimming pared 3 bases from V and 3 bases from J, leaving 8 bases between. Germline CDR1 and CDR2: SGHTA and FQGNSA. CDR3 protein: CASSFAGYYGYTF. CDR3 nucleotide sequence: TGTGCCAGCAGCTTTGCAGGGTACTATGGCTACACCTTC.

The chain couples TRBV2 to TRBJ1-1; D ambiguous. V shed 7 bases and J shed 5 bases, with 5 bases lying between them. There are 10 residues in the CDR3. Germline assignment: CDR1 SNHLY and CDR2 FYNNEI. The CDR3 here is CASKWTEAFF. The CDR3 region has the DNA TGTGCCAGCAAGTGGACTGAAGCTTTCTTT.

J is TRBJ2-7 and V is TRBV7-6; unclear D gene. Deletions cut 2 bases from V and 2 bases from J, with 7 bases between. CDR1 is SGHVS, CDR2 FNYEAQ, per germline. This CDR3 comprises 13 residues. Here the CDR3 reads CASSLNVAYEQYF. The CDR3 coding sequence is TGTGCCAGCAGCTTAAATGTGGCCTACGAGCAGTACTTC.